The TCR beta chain under discussion was sequenced for a study of blood T cell repertoires in COVID-19. The overall study: From T cells, B-cell-depleted T cells, or PBMCs came the material, which was cDNA or gDNA.

As processed by the authors: Using reference gene primer amplification, nucleated cell counts were estimated. Clones were read by immunoSEQ multiplex PCR, and TCRdb kept only the in-frame ones, dropping some. V, J and clone size reflect that table, while D and trimming were determined from the DNA. The table records more than 350,000 clones, over 75% of them present only once. Trimming shortened V by 3 bases and J by 4 bases, and 18 bases separated the two germline ends. The CDR3 consists of 16 residues. CDR1 and CDR2 from the germline V gene are GTSNPN and SVGIG (reference sequence). Sequenced: peripheral blood. The TCR sequence derives from a woman in her twenties or thirties with COVID-19, enrolled during active disease. The chain couples TRBV30 to TRBJ2-2, with TRBD2 as a possible D gene (5 bases). In DNA, the CDR3 is TGTGCCTGGAGCCAACGGAGGTCGGGGTTCACCGGGGAGCTGTTTTTT. It translates to CAWSQRRSGFTGELFF.